The next 19 T cell receptor beta chains were all read from a single sample in a study of blood T cell repertoires in COVID-19. Produced via immunoSEQ multiplex PCR; TCRdb's table is partial and in-frame only. The sample contains some 260,000 clones, around nine tenths of which appear only once. Specimen: peripheral blood. The receptors were gathered from a woman aged 40 to 49 who had recovered from COVID-19.

V usage is TRBV9 and J usage is TRBJ2-5, with a possible D match to TRBD2 (5 bases). CDR3 length equals 18 residues. The germline CDR1 and CDR2 sequences are SGDLS and YYNGEE. Deletions cut 4 bases from V and 1 base from J, with 23 bases between. In nucleotides, the CDR3 is TGTGCCAGCAGCCCACACGTAGACCCGGCCGGGGTCCAAGAGACCCAGTACTTC. It codes for CASSPHVDPAGVQETQYF.

V gene TRBV27 combines with J gene TRBJ2-1; D is possibly TRBD1 (6 bases). Germline CDR1 MNHEY, CDR2 SMNVEV (reference sequence). The CDR3 extends over 13 amino acids. V was clipped by 1 base and J by 8 bases, with 9 bases between them. CDR3 amino acids: CASSLWGRDEQFF. The CDR3 coding sequence is TGTGCCAGCAGTTTATGGGGGCGGGATGAGCAGTTCTTC.

In this sample, this clone turned up a few times. The gene calls are TRBV6-2 or TRBV6-3 and TRBJ2-7; possible D gene TRBD1, 5 bases. In germline, CDR1 is MNHEY, CDR2 SVGEGT. The V end lost 2 bases, the J end lost 0 bases, and 14 bases lay between the germline ends. The CDR3 is 16 residues long. CDR3 in DNA: TGTGCCAGCAGTTACCCTCGCAGGGCGAGCTCCTACGAGCAGTACGTC. This sequence encodes CASSYPRRASSYEQYV.

V is TRBV4-3 and J is TRBJ2-1, with 8 bases lining up with TRBD1. CDR1 is LGHNA and CDR2 is YSLEER in the germline V gene. This CDR3 comprises 14 residues. Unmatched junction bases numbered 6, after V lost 3 bases and J lost 8 bases. The CDR3 DNA sequence: TGCGCCAGCAGCCAGGGGACAGGTAGCGATGAGCAGTTCTTC. This gives the protein CASSQGTGSDEQFF.

The V and J genes are TRBV30 and TRBJ1-1; D might be TRBD1 (5 bases). Per the germline V gene, CDR1 is GTSNPN and CDR2 is SVGIG (reference sequence). The V and J ends lost 0 bases and 5 bases respectively, with 13 bases between them. CDR3 size: 14 residues. CDR3 protein: CAWSVHGGGTEAFF. The CDR3 DNA sequence: TGTGCCTGGAGTGTACATGGGGGAGGGACTGAAGCTTTCTTT.

The rearrangement joins TRBV6-5 to TRBJ1-2; tentatively, D is TRBD1 (6 bases). CDR1 MNHEY and CDR2 SVGAGI come from the germline V gene. This CDR3 is built from 13 residues. The V and J ends lost 7 bases and 8 bases respectively, with 17 bases between them. CDR3 loop: CASTNTGLGGYTF. The DNA of the CDR3 is TGTGCCAGCACCAACACAGGGTTGGGGGGCTACACCTTC.

In regard to this clone: Other nucleotide sequences in the sample specify the same CDR3. The chain has TRBV18 and TRBJ1-2; possible D gene TRBD1, 5 bases. The CDR3 contains 12 residues. V gave up 3 bases and J gave up 8 bases, with 10 bases separating them. Germline V lookup: CDR1 KGHSH, CDR2 LQKENI. CDR3 loop: CASSPGQGGYTF. The DNA of the CDR3 is TGTGCCAGCTCACCGGGTCAGGGCGGCTACACCTTC.

The J gene is TRBJ2-3, the V gene TRBV7-9, with D unclear. With 5 bases removed from V and 0 bases from J, the gap between germline ends came to 9 bases. Germline V gene sequence: CDR1 SEHNR, CDR2 FQNEAQ (reference sequence). The length of the CDR3 is 14 residues. The CDR3 protein is CASSPSGSTDTQYF. The CDR3, as DNA: TGTGCCAGCAGCCCGTCTGGCAGCACAGATACGCAGTATTTT.

The V call is TRBV5-4, the J call TRBJ2-1; TRBD1 matches 7 bases. V shed 7 bases and J 7 bases; nucleotides not matched to a gene: 5. Germline CDR1 is SGHNT and CDR2 is YYREEE (reference sequence). This CDR3 contains 12 residues. CDR3 nucleotide sequence: TGTGCCAGCGGACAGGTTCTGAATGAGCAGTTCTTC. As protein: CASGQVLNEQFF.

This rearrangement joins TRBV9 to TRBJ1-2, with TRBD1 matching 8 bases. CDR1 and CDR2 (germline): SGDLS, YYNGEE. CDR3 size: 19 residues. V gave up 3 bases and J gave up 4 bases; unmatched junction bases: 20. The chain's CDR3 is CASSASRQGPPGFGYGYTF. As DNA, the CDR3 is TGTGCCAGCAGCGCCTCGAGACAGGGGCCCCCTGGATTTGGCTATGGCTACACCTTC.

Of note for this clone: Its ends do not fully match the called genes, so a read error is possible. The rearrangement uses TRBV25-1 and TRBJ2-3, with D perhaps matching TRBD2 (5 bases). Per the germline V gene, CDR1 is MGHDK and CDR2 is SYGVNS. The CDR3 is 13 amino acids. The CDR3 loop reads CATSEGAGDTQYF. The CDR3 DNA follows: TGTGCCACCAGTGAGGGTGCCGGGGATACGCAGTATTTT.

V and J are TRBV29-1 and TRBJ1-1; 7 nucleotides align to TRBD1. The J segment lost 8 bases and the V segment lost 7 bases, leaving 4 bases of the junction unmatched. Germline V gives CDR1 SQVTM, CDR2 ANQGSEA. The CDR3 sequence is 10 residues long. CDR3 loop: CSGGGGEAFF. The CDR3 DNA follows: TGCAGCGGAGGAGGGGGCGAAGCTTTCTTT. Complete variable domain (other parts from reference TRBV29-1 and TRBJ1-1): SAVISQKPSRDICQRGTSLTIQCQVDSQVTMMFWYRQQPGQSLTLIATANQGSEATYESGFVIDKFPISRPNLTFSTLTVSNMSPEDSSIYLCSGGGGEAFFGQGTRLTVV.

V usage is TRBV19 and J usage is TRBJ1-4; a possible D gene is TRBD1 (5 bases). Trimming left V 6 bases short and J 3 bases short, with 14 bases between. The germline CDR1 and CDR2 sequences are LNHDA and SQIVND (reference sequence). This CDR3 has 15 residues. The CDR3 DNA reads TGTGCCAGTAGCCCCGGTGGGGGGGCTAATGAAAAACTGTTTTTT. Translating gives CASSPGGGANEKLFF.

The chain has TRBV19 and TRBJ2-3; possible D gene TRBD1, 5 bases. CDR1 and CDR2 from the germline V gene are LNHDA and SQIVND (reference sequence). This CDR3 has 13 residues. Trimming pared 4 bases from V and 6 bases from J, leaving 11 bases between. DNA for the CDR3: TGTGCCAGTAGTACCCTACAGGCCGATACGCAGTATTTT. Translation gives CASSTLQADTQYF. The variable domain in full, with the rest retrieved from reference TRBV19 and TRBJ2-3, is DGGITQSPKYLFRKEGQNVTLSCEQNLNHDAMYWYRQDPGQGLRLIYYSQIVNDFQKGDIAEGYSVSREKKESFPLTVTSAQKNPTAFYLCASSTLQADTQYFGPGTRLTVL.

This clone showed up just a few times. The rearrangement joins TRBV6-2 or TRBV6-3 to TRBJ1-5; 8 nucleotides match TRBD1. This CDR3 has 17 residues. Trimming removed 2 bases from V and 0 bases from J; junction bases left unmatched: 6. The germline V gene has CDR1 MNHEY and CDR2 SVGEGT. CDR3 amino acids: CASSYRQGTYSNQPQHF. The CDR3 DNA follows: TGTGCCAGCAGTTACCGACAGGGGACCTATAGCAATCAGCCCCAGCATTTT.

This sequence joins TRBV4-3 and TRBJ1-2, with D perhaps TRBD1 (6 bases). Trimming took off 4 bases at V and 2 bases at J, with 17 bases between the two ends. The CDR3 sequence is 16 residues long. Germline V gene data show CDR1 as LGHNA and CDR2 as YSLEER. Here the CDR3 DNA reads TGCGCCAGCAGCCCCAAGCACCCAGGGACAAACTATGGCTACACCTTC. This gives the protein CASSPKHPGTNYGYTF.

The chain employs TRBV9 and TRBJ2-7; a possible D gene is TRBD1 (6 bases). V gave up 0 bases and J gave up 0 bases, with 16 bases separating them. Germline V CDR1 and CDR2: SGDLS, YYNGEE. This CDR3 region has 17 residues. CDR3 amino acids: CASSVGGLADSSYEQYF. CDR3 sequence (DNA): TGTGCCAGCAGCGTAGGGGGGCTAGCCGATAGCTCCTACGAGCAGTACTTC. The full variable domain, its missing parts supplied by reference TRBV9 and TRBJ2-7, is DSGVTQTPKHLITATGQRVTLRCSPRSGDLSVYWYQQSLDQGLQFLIQYYNGEERAKGNILERFSAQQFPDLHSELNLSSLELGDSALYFCASSVGGLADSSYEQYFGPGTRLTVT.

V gene TRBV4-3 combines with J gene TRBJ2-7; TRBD1 might be the D (5 bases). The CDR3 length is 15 residues. The V end was cut by 0 bases, the J end by 6 bases, with 15 bases between. Germline CDR1 is LGHNA and CDR2 is YSLEER. The CDR3 reads CASSQEGLGFREQYV. In nucleotides, the CDR3 is TGCGCCAGCAGCCAAGAGGGGCTTGGATTTCGCGAGCAGTACGTC.

The gene calls are TRBV19 and TRBJ2-3, with 8 bases identical to TRBD1. Per germline, CDR1 LNHDA and CDR2 SQIVND (reference sequence). The J segment lost 3 bases and the V segment lost 4 bases, leaving 6 bases of the junction unmatched. The CDR3 spans 15 residues. The CDR3 DNA reads as TGTGCCAGTAGTACCGGACAGGGACGGACAGATACGCAGTATTTT. This codes for CASSTGQGRTDTQYF.